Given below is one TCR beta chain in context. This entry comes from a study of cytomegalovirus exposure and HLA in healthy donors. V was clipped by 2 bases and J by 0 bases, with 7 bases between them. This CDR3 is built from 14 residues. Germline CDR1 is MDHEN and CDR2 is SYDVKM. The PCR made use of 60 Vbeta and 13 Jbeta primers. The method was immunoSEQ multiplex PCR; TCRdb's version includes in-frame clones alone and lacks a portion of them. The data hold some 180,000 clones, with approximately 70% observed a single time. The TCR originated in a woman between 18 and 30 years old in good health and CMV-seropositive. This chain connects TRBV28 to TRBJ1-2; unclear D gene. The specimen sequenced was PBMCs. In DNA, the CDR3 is TGTGCCAGCAGTTTAGTCAGTCCTAACTATGGCTACACCTTC. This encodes CASSLVSPNYGYTF.